These 20 T cell receptor beta chains share one sample of origin, sequenced in a study of CD8+ T cells in alopecia areata. As the sequencing template, cDNA was produced by extracting RNA and reverse transcribing it. Sequencing used immunoSEQ multiplex PCR; TCRdb keeps in-frame clones, though not all of them. This sample carries about 150,000 clones, less than 65% of them seen once, and the ten largest clones take less than 40%. The sequenced material came from CD8+ T cells sorted from blood. These receptors were obtained from a human donor in good health.

Here the CDR3 reads CASSLNPTGMPDTQYF. CDR3 nucleotides: TGTGCCAGCAGTTTAAACCCGACAGGGATGCCAGATACGCAGTATTTT. The V gene is TRBV27, the J gene TRBJ2-3; the match to TRBD1 covers 7 bases. Germline loops: CDR1 MNHEY, CDR2 SMNVEV (reference sequence). The CDR3 is 16 residues long. J gave up 4 bases and V 2 bases, and 9 bases lay outside the gene matches.

This chain joins TRBV4-1 and TRBJ2-1; 7 nucleotides align to TRBD2. V was clipped by 5 bases and J by 1 base; unmatched bases: 5. This CDR3 has 15 amino acids. Germline assignment: CDR1 MGHRA and CDR2 YSYEKL. For the CDR3, the DNA is TGCGCCAGCAGCAGAGGACTAGATTCCTACAATGAGCAGTTCTTC. This translates into CASSRGLDSYNEQFF.

V usage is TRBV12-5 and J usage is TRBJ2-3; 10 nucleotides agree with TRBD2. The J segment lost 2 bases and the V segment lost 7 bases, leaving 3 bases of the junction unmatched. Germline V gene lookup returns CDR1 LGHNT and CDR2 FRNRAP. The CDR3 is 14 residues long. This CDR3 is CASALAGNTDTQYF. In DNA, the CDR3 is TGTGCTAGTGCACTAGCGGGGAACACAGATACGCAGTATTTT. Looking up the rest from reference TRBV12-5 and TRBJ2-3 gives the full variable domain: DARVTQTPRHKVTEMGQEVTMRCQPILGHNTVFWYRQTMMQGLELLAYFRNRAPLDDSGMPKDRFSAEMPDATLATLKIQPSEPRDSAVYFCASALAGNTDTQYFGPGTRLTVL.

The V and J genes are TRBV5-5 and TRBJ2-7; D unclear. The V gene lost 4 bases and the J gene lost 0 bases, with 5 bases spanning the gap. Per the germline V gene, CDR1 is SGHKS and CDR2 is YYEKEE (reference sequence). This CDR3 comprises 12 residues. This chain's CDR3 is CASSLNSYEQYF. In DNA, the CDR3 is TGTGCCAGCAGCCTCAACTCCTACGAGCAGTACTTC.

This clone has more than one count but fewer than ten. The V call is TRBV28, the J call TRBJ1-5; D uncertain. The CDR3 length is 12 residues. Trimming cost V 5 bases and J 6 bases, with 8 bases left between them. Germline lookup yields CDR1 MDHEN and CDR2 SYDVKM. CDR3 in DNA: TGTGCCAGCAGTCCCTGGGTTCAGCCCCAGCATTTT. The encoded protein is CASSPWVQPQHF.

The chain links TRBV9 to TRBJ1-2; no clear D gene. Trimming pared 0 bases from V and 4 bases from J, leaving 13 bases between. Germline CDR1 is SGDLS and CDR2 is YYNGEE. This CDR3 comprises 15 residues. The CDR3 nucleotides read TGTGCCAGCAGCGTAGATGGCCGGGCCTCCTATGGCTACACCTTC. Amino acids: CASSVDGRASYGYTF.

V usage is TRBV29-1 and J usage is TRBJ1-2; 7 bases line up with TRBD1. V gave up 6 bases and J gave up 6 bases; unmatched junction bases: 4. The length of the CDR3 is 11 residues. Looked up from germline, CDR1 is SQVTM and CDR2 is ANQGSEA. Written as DNA, the CDR3 is TGCAGCGTCCCAGGGGGGAATGGCTACACCTTC. Translation: CSVPGGNGYTF.

DNA of the CDR3: TGTGCCAGCAGTGCCCGACTAGCGGGAGGCCGCTCCTACAATGAGCAGTTCTTC. Encoded protein: CASSARLAGGRSYNEQFF. The chain has TRBV27 and TRBJ2-1; 13 bases are a match to TRBD2. The V and J ends lost 5 bases and 0 bases, in that order; junction bases with no gene match: 7. CDR1 is MNHEY and CDR2 is SMNVEV in the germline V gene (reference sequence). There are 18 residues in the CDR3.

CDR3 sequence reads: CASRTGNQPQHF. CDR3 bases: TGTGCCAGCAGGACAGGCAATCAGCCCCAGCATTTT. The chain combines TRBV6-5 with TRBJ1-5, with D perhaps TRBD1 (5 bases). This CDR3 has 12 residues. The V and J ends lost 6 bases and 2 bases respectively, with 5 bases between them. Germline lookup yields CDR1 MNHEY and CDR2 SVGAGI.

The chain recombines TRBV9 with TRBJ2-5; tentative D call: TRBD2 (5 bases). The V end was cut by 0 bases, the J end by 5 bases, with 17 bases between. Germline CDR1 SGDLS, CDR2 YYNGEE. The CDR3 sequence is 16 residues long. Here the CDR3 reads CASSVGSSQGGETQYF. The CDR3, as DNA: TGTGCCAGCAGCGTAGGTTCTAGCCAAGGTGGGGAGACCCAGTACTTC.

This rearrangement joins TRBV27 to TRBJ2-7; D perhaps matches TRBD2 (6 bases). From germline, CDR1 is MNHEY and CDR2 SMNVEV (reference sequence). This CDR3 spans 13 amino acids. The ends were cut back, 0 bases at V and 5 bases at J, with 8 bases in the middle. CDR3 DNA: TGTGCCAGCAGTTTATCGAGGAGGGACGAGCAGTACTTC. Amino acids: CASSLSRRDEQYF.

The chain uses TRBV4-1 and TRBJ1-2, with 11 bases that match TRBD1. The CDR3 runs 17 residues. With 3 bases clipped from V and 0 bases from J, the junction kept 6 bases outside the gene matches. The germline gives CDR1 MGHRA, CDR2 YSYEKL. The CDR3 coding sequence is TGCGCCAGCAGCCACTCGGACAGGGGGCGTACTAACTATGGCTACACCTTC. Its protein is CASSHSDRGRTNYGYTF.

The CDR3 DNA reads TGTGCCAGCAGCGGCAGCGGGAGTGGTCCCGAGCAGTACTTC. This encodes CASSGSGSGPEQYF. This sequence joins TRBV9 and TRBJ2-7; 8 bases are a match to TRBD2. This CDR3 is 14 amino acids long. CDR1 and CDR2 from the germline V gene are SGDLS and YYNGEE. The V and J ends lost 3 bases and 6 bases, in that order; junction bases with no gene match: 8.

This clone ranks as medium-sized (0.01 to 0.1%). V is TRBV6-1 and J is TRBJ2-2; 7 nucleotides line up with TRBD2. This CDR3 has 14 amino acids. The germline V gene has CDR1 MNHNS and CDR2 SASEGT. The V and J ends lost 3 bases and 3 bases, in that order; junction bases with no gene match: 1. The CDR3 DNA follows: TGTGCCAGCAGTGATGCGGGAGACACCGGGGAGCTGTTTTTT. It encodes CASSDAGDTGELFF.

The chain links TRBV7-9 to TRBJ2-7, with D tentatively TRBD1 (5 bases). CDR1 and CDR2 (germline): SEHNR, FQNEAQ (reference sequence). This CDR3 is 16 amino acids long. V was shortened by 0 bases and J by 3 bases, with 15 bases between the two germline ends. CDR3 residues: CASSLALGQNIYEQYF. The CDR3 bases are TGTGCCAGCAGCTTAGCGCTAGGACAAAACATCTACGAGCAGTACTTC.

The chain recombines TRBV9 with TRBJ1-2; 9 nucleotides agree with TRBD1. Germline loops: CDR1 SGDLS, CDR2 YYNGEE. V gave up 4 bases and J gave up 8 bases; unmatched junction bases: 3. The CDR3 consists of 12 residues. CDR3 DNA: TGTGCCAGCAGCTTAACAGGGGGCGGCTACACCTTC. This codes for CASSLTGGGYTF.

This clone turned up a few times. This chain connects TRBV29-1 to TRBJ2-6; 11 nucleotides agree with TRBD1. Germline V gene sequence: CDR1 SQVTM, CDR2 ANQGSEA. Trimming removed 0 bases from V and 0 bases from J; junction bases left unmatched: 7. There are 19 residues in the CDR3. The CDR3 DNA reads TGCAGCGTTGAAGAATCGGGACAGGGGGGTCTCTCTGGGGCCAACGTCCTGACTTTC. It codes for CSVEESGQGGLSGANVLTF.

The chain carries TRBV29-1 and TRBJ2-3; 7 bases agree with TRBD1. J was trimmed by 2 bases and V by 6 bases; bases with no gene match: 5. The germline V gene has CDR1 SQVTM and CDR2 ANQGSEA. This CDR3 region has 13 residues. In nucleotides, the CDR3 is TGCAGCGTCAACAGGGGAACCACAGATACGCAGTATTTT. Its protein product is CSVNRGTTDTQYF.

The chain has TRBV6-5 and TRBJ2-1; 10 positions agree with TRBD2. Germline CDR1 and CDR2: MNHEY and SVGAGI. V lost 2 bases to trimming and J lost 4 bases; unmatched junction nucleotides: 5. The CDR3 length is 16 residues. The CDR3 loop is CASSYNPSGSYNEQFF. As DNA, the CDR3 is TGTGCCAGCAGTTACAACCCTAGCGGGAGTTACAATGAGCAGTTCTTC.

The chain combines TRBV11-1 with TRBJ2-1; D possibly corresponds to TRBD2 (5 bases). The germline V gene encodes CDR1 SGHAT and CDR2 FQDESV (reference sequence). The length of the CDR3 is 15 residues. Trimming removed 4 bases at V and 7 bases at J, with 17 bases between. The CDR3 sequence is CASSSGSLLGNEQFF. Written as DNA, the CDR3 is TGTGCCAGCAGCTCGGGATCTCTCCTAGGGAATGAGCAGTTCTTC.